One T cell receptor (beta chain) is described in this entry. The CDR3 is 14 residues long. Germline V gene lookup returns CDR1 SGHAT and CDR2 FQNNGV. Germline trimming cut 5 bases from V and 5 bases from J; bases unmatched to any gene: 8. The record originates from a study of OX40 agonist ivuxolimab in advanced cancers. Study-level background: Patients received intravenous ivuxolimab every 2 weeks at 0.01 to 10 mg/kg.

The protocol was immunoSEQ multiplex PCR, while the TCRdb copy is restricted to in-frame clones and leaves out a portion. The top ten hold over 3% of the sample, which has some 74,000 clones, approximately 85% seen once. The TCR was taken from an adult with an advanced solid tumor such as melanoma, head and neck, liver or kidney cancer. The specimen was CD4+ or CD8+ T cells sorted from blood, collected in a trial of the OX40 agonist ivuxolimab. The rearrangement joins TRBV11-2 to TRBJ2-5; TRBD2 matches at 7 bases. The CDR3 coding sequence is TGTGCCAGCAGCGATTATGGGCGGGAGGAGACCCAGTACTTC. It encodes CASSDYGREETQYF.